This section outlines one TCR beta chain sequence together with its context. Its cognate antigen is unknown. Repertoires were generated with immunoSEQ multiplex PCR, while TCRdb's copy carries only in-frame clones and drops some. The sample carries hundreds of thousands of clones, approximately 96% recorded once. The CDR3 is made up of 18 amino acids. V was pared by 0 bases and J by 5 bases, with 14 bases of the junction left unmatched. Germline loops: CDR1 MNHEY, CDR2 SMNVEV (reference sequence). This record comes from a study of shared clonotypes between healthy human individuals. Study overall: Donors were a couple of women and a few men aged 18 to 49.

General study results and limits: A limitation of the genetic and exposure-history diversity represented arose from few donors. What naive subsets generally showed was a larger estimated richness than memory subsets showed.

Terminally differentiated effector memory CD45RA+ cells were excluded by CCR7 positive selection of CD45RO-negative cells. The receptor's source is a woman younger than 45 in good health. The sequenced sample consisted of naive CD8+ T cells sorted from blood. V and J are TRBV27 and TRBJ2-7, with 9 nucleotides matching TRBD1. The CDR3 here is CASSLSGWSGTGIDEQYF. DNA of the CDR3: TGTGCCAGCAGTTTATCCGGGTGGTCGGGGACAGGGATTGACGAGCAGTACTTC.